Shown below are 18 T cell receptor beta chains from a single sample sequenced in a study of blood T cell repertoires in COVID-19. Assay: immunoSEQ multiplex PCR; the TCRdb copy retains only in-frame clones and omits some. This sample has 350,000 to 550,000 clones, with about 89% found just once. Input material: peripheral blood. The receptors were sampled from a woman in her thirties with acute or convalescent COVID-19.

This chain joins TRBV30 and TRBJ2-2; 14 bases are a match to TRBD2. The CDR3 length is 17 residues. With 2 bases clipped from V and 4 bases from J, the junction kept 6 bases outside the gene matches. Germline CDR1 is GTSNPN and CDR2 is SVGIG (reference sequence). As DNA, the CDR3 is TGTGCCTGGAGTTCACCGACTAGCGGGGGGGCCACCGGGGAGCTGTTTTTT. Its protein is CAWSSPTSGGATGELFF.

The rearrangement uses TRBV9 and TRBJ2-7; a weak D match, TRBD2 (6 bases). V lost 3 bases, J lost 0 bases, and 13 bases lay in between. Germline-derived CDR1 and CDR2 are SGDLS and YYNGEE. The CDR3 is made up of 15 amino acids. The CDR3 DNA is TGTGCCAGCAGCGCCGGAGCGGGCAACTCCTACGAGCAGTACTTC. The encoded protein is CASSAGAGNSYEQYF.

This clone has only one observation. The genes are TRBV5-1 and TRBJ2-3; 10 bases align to TRBD1. This CDR3 comprises 18 residues. The V and J ends lost 1 base and 1 base, in that order; junction bases with no gene match: 9. Germline-derived CDR1 and CDR2 are SGHRS and YFSETQ. CDR3 nucleotide sequence: TGCGCCAGCAGCTTGTACCCCGGGACAGGGGAGGGCACAGATACGCAGTATTTT. Encoded protein: CASSLYPGTGEGTDTQYF.

The genes are TRBV5-1 and TRBJ2-5; 9 positions agree with TRBD2. J lost 7 bases, V lost 2 bases, and 9 bases had no gene match. This CDR3 spans 15 amino acids. Germline V CDR1 and CDR2: SGHRS, YFSETQ. The CDR3 coding sequence is TGCGCCAGCAGCTTTAGTACTAGCGGGCAGGGGACCCAGTACTTC. Residues: CASSFSTSGQGTQYF.

The V call is TRBV4-1, the J call TRBJ2-7; no clear D. There are 16 residues in the CDR3. Germline V lookup: CDR1 MGHRA, CDR2 YSYEKL. The V end lost 0 bases, the J end lost 4 bases, and 16 bases lay between the germline ends. Here the CDR3 DNA reads TGCGCCAGCAGCCAAGACTCCGGCGCAGGCAGATACGAGCAGTACTTC. Protein product: CASSQDSGAGRYEQYF.

The chain joins TRBV12-5 to TRBJ1-1, with 10 bases aligning to TRBD1. With V trimmed by 5 bases and J by 3 bases, 3 bases remained unmatched. Germline CDR1 reads LGHNT; CDR2 reads FRNRAP. This CDR3 has 14 residues. This CDR3 is CASGPGQGDTEAFF. Here the CDR3 DNA reads TGTGCTAGTGGTCCCGGACAGGGGGACACTGAAGCTTTCTTT.

J is TRBJ2-7 and V is TRBV4-1, with TRBD2 as a possible D gene (5 bases). The CDR3 runs 14 residues. The germline CDR1 and CDR2 sequences are MGHRA and YSYEKL. Trimming stripped 1 base from V and 3 bases from J, with 10 bases between. The CDR3 DNA sequence: TGCGCCAGCAGCCAAGGGACGGGGAACTACGAGCAGTACTTC. Translating gives CASSQGTGNYEQYF.

This clone was found a few times. The genes are TRBV30 and TRBJ1-1; D gene uncertain. The germline V gene encodes CDR1 GTSNPN and CDR2 SVGIG (reference sequence). V dropped 0 bases and J dropped 1 base, with 12 bases sitting between them. The CDR3 consists of 15 residues. The DNA of the CDR3 is TGTGCCTGGAGTGTGAGCCGGTACCCGAACACTGAAGCTTTCTTT. Translated, it gives CAWSVSRYPNTEAFF.

The V call is TRBV29-1, the J call TRBJ2-1; D is possibly TRBD1 (6 bases). The germline V gene encodes CDR1 SQVTM and CDR2 ANQGSEA. V was pared by 2 bases and J by 5 bases, with 13 bases between. The length of the CDR3 is 14 residues. CDR3 sequence reads: CSVERQDLNNEQFF. The CDR3 DNA sequence: TGCAGCGTTGAAAGACAGGACCTTAACAATGAGCAGTTCTTC.

The chain employs TRBV20-1 and TRBJ2-7; D is unclear. This CDR3 region has 11 residues. Germline V lookup: CDR1 DFQATT, CDR2 SNEGSKA (reference sequence). V dropped 6 bases and J dropped 6 bases, with 12 bases sitting between them. The CDR3 DNA sequence: TGCAGTGCCACCGAGGAAGTCGAGCAGTACTTC. Encoded protein: CSATEEVEQYF.

The chain uses TRBV4-1 and TRBJ1-1, with TRBD1 matching over 7 bases. The CDR3 extends over 13 amino acids. V lost 6 bases to trimming and J lost 6 bases; unmatched junction nucleotides: 7. CDR1 MGHRA and CDR2 YSYEKL come from the germline V gene. The CDR3 region has the DNA TGCGCCAGCAGTTATACAGGGGCCCCTGAAGCTTTCTTT. This gives the protein CASSYTGAPEAFF.

J is TRBJ2-1 and V is TRBV5-6; 7 positions match TRBD1. The CDR3 totals 16 residues. In germline, CDR1 is SGHDT, CDR2 YYEEEE. With V trimmed by 1 base and J by 0 bases, 4 bases remained unmatched. DNA of the CDR3: TGTGCCAGCAGCTTGTCCGGGGACAGCTCCTACAATGAGCAGTTCTTC. This sequence encodes CASSLSGDSSYNEQFF.

This chain joins TRBV11-3 and TRBJ2-2; 10 bases are a match to TRBD1. The germline V gene has CDR1 SGHNT and CDR2 YENEEA. This CDR3 has 15 amino acids. The J segment lost 3 bases and the V segment lost 5 bases, leaving 3 bases of the junction unmatched. The CDR3 sequence: CASSLGQGYTGELFF. In nucleotides, the CDR3 is TGTGCCAGCAGCCTGGGACAGGGGTACACCGGGGAGCTGTTTTTT.

This clone was found once. CDR3 coding DNA: TGTGCCAGCAGGACAGGGGGCCCGGGCAATCAGCCCCAGCATTTT. Protein product: CASRTGGPGNQPQHF. V usage is TRBV2 and J usage is TRBJ1-5; 10 positions match TRBD1. This CDR3 has 15 residues. Unmatched junction bases numbered 4, after V lost 6 bases and J lost 2 bases. The germline CDR1 and CDR2 sequences are SNHLY and FYNNEI. The full variable domain, completed using reference TRBV2 and TRBJ1-5, is EPEVTQTPSHQVTQMGQEVILRCVPISNHLYFYWYRQILGQKVEFLVSFYNNEISEKSEIFDDQFSVERPDGSNFTLKIRSTKLEDSAMYFCASRTGGPGNQPQHFGDGTRLSIL.

The chain recombines TRBV30 with TRBJ1-6; no clear D gene. The length of the CDR3 is 13 residues. CDR1 and CDR2 from the germline V gene are GTSNPN and SVGIG (reference sequence). The V end lost 2 bases, the J end lost 8 bases, and 10 bases lay between the germline ends. This CDR3 is CAWSPIPDSPLHF. The CDR3 nucleotides are TGTGCCTGGAGTCCAATACCGGATTCACCCCTCCACTTT.

This clone was observed a single time. The V gene is TRBV11-2, the J gene TRBJ2-5; D might be TRBD2 (5 bases). The CDR3 is made up of 15 amino acids. The ends were cut back, 4 bases at V and 6 bases at J, with 18 bases in the middle. Germline-derived CDR1 and CDR2 are SGHAT and FQNNGV. This chain's CDR3 is CASSSLSLGSKTQYF. The CDR3 nucleotides are TGTGCCAGCAGCTCATTATCACTAGGCAGCAAGACCCAGTACTTC.

The table lists this clone with a count of one. This chain uses TRBV2 with TRBJ2-1, with 8 bases matching TRBD1. The trim removed 6 bases at V and 8 bases at J, leaving 9 bases unmatched. Germline CDR1 SNHLY, CDR2 FYNNEI. CDR3 length: 14 amino acids. Here the CDR3 reads CASRQRTGSDEQFF. CDR3 coding DNA: TGTGCCAGCAGACAAAGGACAGGGTCTGATGAGCAGTTCTTC.

The genes are TRBV28 and TRBJ2-7; TRBD2 agrees at 7 bases. The CDR3 runs 15 residues. From germline, CDR1 is MDHEN and CDR2 SYDVKM. V lost 7 bases to trimming and J lost 6 bases; unmatched junction nucleotides: 15. The CDR3 DNA follows: TGTGCCAGCACTCACCGGCGTGGGAGGGATCGCGAGCAGTACTTC. This encodes CASTHRRGRDREQYF.